One sample yielded the 16 T cell receptor beta chains listed below, sequenced in a study of T cell responses to AZD1222 COVID-19 vaccine. The data were produced by immunoSEQ multiplex PCR, yet TCRdb's version contains in-frame clones alone and is incomplete. The sample yields around 160,000 clones, about 90% seen once. Sequenced material: peripheral blood, taken 28 days after the second AZD1222 dose. The origin of the receptors is an adult who received the AZD1222 COVID-19 vaccine.

The V and J genes are TRBV10-3 and TRBJ2-5; 8 bases are shared with TRBD2. The CDR3 is made up of 14 amino acids. Germline CDR1 ENHRY, CDR2 SYGVKD. Trimming at V came to 8 bases and at J to 5 bases, leaving 10 bases not matched to a gene. The CDR3 protein is CAIASPAGEETQYF. CDR3 in DNA: TGTGCCATCGCCAGCCCAGCGGGGGAGGAGACCCAGTACTTC.

V and J are TRBV11-3 and TRBJ2-7; no definite D call. Trimming stripped 5 bases from V and 6 bases from J, with 11 bases between. Germline loops: CDR1 SGHNT, CDR2 YENEEA. This CDR3 has 12 residues. The chain's CDR3 is CASSHGEAEQYF. The DNA for the CDR3 is TGTGCCAGCAGCCACGGCGAGGCCGAGCAGTACTTC.

The rearrangement links TRBV4-2 to TRBJ2-1; the match to TRBD2 covers 12 bases. CDR3 length equals 15 residues. V trimming: 6 bases; J trimming: 8 bases; junction bases outside the gene matches: 8. Germline CDR1 and CDR2: LGHNA and YNFKEQ. Written as DNA, the CDR3 is TGTGCCAGCAGACGCTCTAGCGGGAGGGGGGATGAGCAGTTCTTC. Protein sequence: CASRRSSGRGDEQFF.

This chain uses TRBV19 with TRBJ1-2, with D maybe TRBD1 (5 bases). Deletions cut 1 base from V and 8 bases from J, with 14 bases between. Germline CDR1 LNHDA, CDR2 SQIVND (reference sequence). The CDR3 runs 14 residues. The CDR3 protein is CASSIAGPSWGYTF. CDR3 nucleotide sequence: TGTGCCAGTAGTATAGCGGGGCCCTCCTGGGGCTACACCTTC.

This clone was recorded once. The rearrangement joins TRBV10-1 to TRBJ1-1; D possibly corresponds to TRBD1 (5 bases). Germline V gene lookup returns CDR1 WNHNN and CDR2 SYGVQD (reference sequence). The CDR3 covers 14 residues. With 2 bases removed from V and 4 bases from J, the gap between germline ends came to 11 bases. As DNA, the CDR3 is TGCGCCAGCAGTGAGCGGGGCTGTCGCACTGAAGCTTTCTTT. Amino acids: CASSERGCRTEAFF.

The V and J genes are TRBV30 and TRBJ1-5, with a possible D match to TRBD1 (5 bases). The CDR3 loop spans 17 amino acids. Germline CDR1 and CDR2: GTSNPN and SVGIG (reference sequence). The V and J ends lost 0 bases and 1 base respectively, with 16 bases between them. CDR3 in DNA: TGTGCCTGGAGTGTACGGGCAGGCGAGGGGAGCAATCAGCCCCAGCATTTT. It codes for CAWSVRAGEGSNQPQHF.

The rearrangement links TRBV7-9 to TRBJ2-7; D not resolved. CDR3 length: 14 residues. V lost 6 bases and J lost 6, with 18 bases in between. Germline V lookup: CDR1 SEHNR, CDR2 FQNEAQ (reference sequence). The CDR3 spells CASSSGPFFREQYF. DNA for the CDR3: TGTGCCAGCAGTTCCGGACCGTTTTTTCGCGAGCAGTACTTC.

The V call is TRBV6-5, the J call TRBJ1-2; D is undetermined. Per germline, CDR1 MNHEY and CDR2 SVGAGI. The germline V and J ends were trimmed by 5 bases and 3 bases, with 13 bases remaining between them. CDR3 length: 14 amino acids. CDR3 sequence (DNA): TGTGCCAGCAGTATCCAGGCCAGTGACTATGGCTACACCTTC. Its protein product is CASSIQASDYGYTF.

This clone was counted a few times. This chain connects TRBV7-2 to TRBJ1-5; D might be TRBD1 (5 bases). V lost 5 bases and J lost 0, with 14 bases in between. From germline, CDR1 is SGHTA and CDR2 FQGNSA. The CDR3 spans 16 residues. CDR3 sequence: CASSTLGRDSNQPQHF. The CDR3 nucleotides are TGTGCCAGCAGCACACTTGGCAGGGATAGCAATCAGCCCCAGCATTTT.

The chain combines TRBV3-1 (or the pseudogene TRBV3-2) with TRBJ1-5, with a possible D match to TRBD1 (5 bases). This CDR3 is built from 15 residues. Trimming removed 5 bases at V and 4 bases at J, with 15 bases between. Germline V gene data show CDR1 as LGHDT and CDR2 as YNNKEL (reference sequence). CDR3 in amino acids: CASSERGGGNQPQHF. The CDR3 DNA reads as TGTGCCAGCAGCGAGAGGGGAGGAGGGAATCAGCCCCAGCATTTT.

To note about this clone: This CDR3 is also generated by other DNA sequences in the sample. The chain uses TRBV19 and TRBJ1-1, with D perhaps matching TRBD1 (5 bases). Germline V gene lookup returns CDR1 LNHDA and CDR2 SQIVND (reference sequence). The CDR3 extends over 13 amino acids. Between the trimmed V and J ends, which lost 1 base and 3 bases, there was a span of 6 bases. CDR3 sequence reads: CASSIAGDTEAFF. The CDR3 DNA reads TGTGCCAGTAGTATAGCGGGGGACACTGAAGCTTTCTTT.

This clone has just one count. The J gene is TRBJ2-3, the V gene TRBV11-2, with 9 bases that match TRBD2. The CDR3 is 17 amino acids. After removal of 8 bases from V and 6 bases from J, the junction contained 18 bases not matched to a gene. Looked up from germline, CDR1 is SGHAT and CDR2 is FQNNGV. The CDR3 DNA sequence: TGTGCCAGCCGCCGCCGTGGCGGGGGGGCGCCAGAGGATACGCAGTATTTT. This gives the protein CASRRRGGGAPEDTQYF.

The V gene is TRBV13, the J gene TRBJ2-7, with D maybe TRBD1 (5 bases). CDR3 length equals 17 residues. V lost 4 bases to trimming and J lost 1 base, with 20 bases between them. Germline V gene sequence: CDR1 PRHDT, CDR2 FYEKMQ (reference sequence). This CDR3 reads CASSSGHRRLPSYEQYF. Here the CDR3 DNA reads TGTGCCAGCAGCTCCGGACATAGGCGATTACCATCCTACGAGCAGTACTTC.

The chain joins TRBV7-8 to TRBJ2-3; the match to TRBD2 covers 8 bases. The J segment lost 0 bases and the V segment lost 4 bases, leaving 15 bases of the junction unmatched. Germline V gene lookup returns CDR1 SGHVS and CDR2 FQNEAQ. This CDR3 comprises 19 residues. The CDR3 spells CASSSRGSGRSSSTDTQYF. CDR3 sequence (DNA): TGTGCCAGCAGCTCCCGGGGAAGCGGGAGATCTTCTAGCACAGATACGCAGTATTTT.

V usage is TRBV21-1 and J usage is TRBJ2-3; no check of the table's D call, TRBD1, against the DNA was made. TRBV21-1 has pseudogene status. CDR3 size: 17 residues. CDR3 amino acids: CASSQVGTQASTDTQYF. In DNA, the CDR3 is TGTGCCAGCAGCCAAGTGGGGACACAAGCTAGCACAGATACGCAGTATTTT.

The V gene is TRBV5-1, the J gene TRBJ1-1, with a possible D match to TRBD1 (5 bases). Germline CDR1 is SGHRS and CDR2 is YFSETQ. V dropped 4 bases and J dropped 3 bases, with 13 bases sitting between them. The CDR3 covers 14 residues. The CDR3 DNA reads as TGCGCCAGCAGCCTGGGGGGTGTAGACACTGAAGCTTTCTTT. Its protein product is CASSLGGVDTEAFF.